This paragraph covers one T cell receptor beta chain sequence. The record originates from a study of tumor-infiltrating lymphocytes in oesophageal squamous cell carcinoma. This CDR3 contains 12 residues. From the PCR reads, TCRdb called clonotypes with MiXCR, one entry per CDR3 protein. The table has nearly 20,000 distinct CDR3 sequences, around 43% seen once. The sequence was collected from a male donor with esophageal squamous cell carcinoma. V and J are TRBV12-2 and TRBJ2-5; the table calls TRBD1, which could not be checked here. TRBV12-2 is a pseudogene. Sequenced material: blood. For the CDR3, the DNA is TGTGCAAGTCGCTTAGCGCTGGGGGAGCAGTACTTC. Amino acid sequence: CASRLALGEQYF.